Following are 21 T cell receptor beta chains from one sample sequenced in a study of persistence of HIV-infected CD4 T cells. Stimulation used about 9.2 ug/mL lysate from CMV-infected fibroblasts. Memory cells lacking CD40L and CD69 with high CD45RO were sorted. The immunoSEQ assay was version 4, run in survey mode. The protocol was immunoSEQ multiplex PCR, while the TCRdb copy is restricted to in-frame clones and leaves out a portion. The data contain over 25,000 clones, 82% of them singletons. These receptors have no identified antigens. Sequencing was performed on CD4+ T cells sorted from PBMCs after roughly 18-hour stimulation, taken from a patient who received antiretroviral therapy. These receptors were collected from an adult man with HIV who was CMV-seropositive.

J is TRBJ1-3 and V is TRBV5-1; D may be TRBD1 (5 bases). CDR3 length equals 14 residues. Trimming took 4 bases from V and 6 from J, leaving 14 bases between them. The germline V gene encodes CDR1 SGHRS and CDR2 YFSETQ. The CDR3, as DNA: TGCGCCAGCAGCGGAGGGGACGGGCAAAACACCATATATTTT. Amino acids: CASSGGDGQNTIYF. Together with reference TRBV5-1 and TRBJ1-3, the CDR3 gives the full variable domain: KAGVTQTPRYLIKTRGQQVTLSCSPISGHRSVSWYQQTPGQGLQFLFEYFSETQRNKGNFPGRFSGRQFSNSRSEMNVSTLELGDSALYLCASSGGDGQNTIYFGEGSWLTVV.

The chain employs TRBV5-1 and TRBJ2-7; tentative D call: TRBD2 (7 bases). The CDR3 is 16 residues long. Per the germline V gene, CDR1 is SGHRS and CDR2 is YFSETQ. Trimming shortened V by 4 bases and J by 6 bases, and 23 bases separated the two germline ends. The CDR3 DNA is TGCGCCAGCAGCGCCGGAGTGGGGGGGCGCTGGAGCGAGCAGTACTTC. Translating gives CASSAGVGGRWSEQYF. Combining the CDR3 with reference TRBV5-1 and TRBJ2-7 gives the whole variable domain KAGVTQTPRYLIKTRGQQVTLSCSPISGHRSVSWYQQTPGQGLQFLFEYFSETQRNKGNFPGRFSGRQFSNSRSEMNVSTLELGDSALYLCASSAGVGGRWSEQYFGPGTRLTVT.

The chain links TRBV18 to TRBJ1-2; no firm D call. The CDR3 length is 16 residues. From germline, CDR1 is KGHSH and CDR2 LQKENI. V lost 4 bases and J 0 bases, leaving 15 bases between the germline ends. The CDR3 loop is CASSQPVRVSNYGYTF. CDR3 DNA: TGTGCCAGCTCACAACCTGTTCGGGTTTCTAACTATGGCTACACCTTC.

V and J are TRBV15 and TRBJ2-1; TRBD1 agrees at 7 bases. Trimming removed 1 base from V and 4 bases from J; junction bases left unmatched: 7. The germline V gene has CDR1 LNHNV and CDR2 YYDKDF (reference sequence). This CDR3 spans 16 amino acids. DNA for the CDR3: TGTGCCACCAGCAGAGGGTACGGGACAGTGTACAATGAGCAGTTCTTC. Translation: CATSRGYGTVYNEQFF. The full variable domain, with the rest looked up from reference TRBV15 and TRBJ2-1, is DAMVIQNPRYQVTQFGKPVTLSCSQTLNHNVMYWYQQKSSQAPKLLFHYYDKDFNNEADTPDNFQSRRPNTSFCFLDIRSPGLGDTAMYLCATSRGYGTVYNEQFFGPGTRLTVL.

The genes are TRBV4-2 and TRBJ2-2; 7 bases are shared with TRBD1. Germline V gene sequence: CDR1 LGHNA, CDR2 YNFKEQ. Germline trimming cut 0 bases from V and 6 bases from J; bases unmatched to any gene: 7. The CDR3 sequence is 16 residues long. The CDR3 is CASSQEAGRGSGELFF. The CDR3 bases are TGTGCCAGCAGCCAAGAGGCGGGCAGGGGGTCCGGGGAGCTGTTTTTT.

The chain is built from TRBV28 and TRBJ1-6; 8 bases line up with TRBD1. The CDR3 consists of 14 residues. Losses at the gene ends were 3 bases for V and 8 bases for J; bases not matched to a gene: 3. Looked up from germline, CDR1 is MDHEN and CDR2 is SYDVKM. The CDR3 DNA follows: TGTGCCAGCAGTTTTGACAGGGGTTATTCACCCCTCCACTTT. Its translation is CASSFDRGYSPLHF.

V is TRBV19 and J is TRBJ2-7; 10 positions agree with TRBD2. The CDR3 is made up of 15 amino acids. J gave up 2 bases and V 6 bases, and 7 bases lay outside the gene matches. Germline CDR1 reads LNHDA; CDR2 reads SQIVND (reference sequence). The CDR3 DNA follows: TGTGCCAGTAGCGAAACTAGCGGGGCCGCCTACGAGCAGTACTTC. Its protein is CASSETSGAAYEQYF. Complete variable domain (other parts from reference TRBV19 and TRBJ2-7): DGGITQSPKYLFRKEGQNVTLSCEQNLNHDAMYWYRQDPGQGLRLIYYSQIVNDFQKGDIAEGYSVSREKKESFPLTVTSAQKNPTAFYLCASSETSGAAYEQYFGPGTRLTVT.

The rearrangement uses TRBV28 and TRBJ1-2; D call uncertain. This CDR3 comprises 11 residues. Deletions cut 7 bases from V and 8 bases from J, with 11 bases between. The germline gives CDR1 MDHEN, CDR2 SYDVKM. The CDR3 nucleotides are TGTGCCAGCACCGCCCTGGTCGGCTACACCTTC. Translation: CASTALVGYTF.

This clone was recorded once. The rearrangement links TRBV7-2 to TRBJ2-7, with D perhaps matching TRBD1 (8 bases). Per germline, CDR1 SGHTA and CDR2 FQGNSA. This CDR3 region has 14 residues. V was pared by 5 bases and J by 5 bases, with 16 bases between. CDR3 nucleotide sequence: TGTGCCAGCAGCGCGGGGGACAGGCTCCACGAGCAGTACTTC. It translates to CASSAGDRLHEQYF.

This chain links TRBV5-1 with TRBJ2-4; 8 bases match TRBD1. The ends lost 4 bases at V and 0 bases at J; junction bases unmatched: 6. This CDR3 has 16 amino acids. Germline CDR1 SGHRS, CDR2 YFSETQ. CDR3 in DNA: TGCGCCAGCAGCGGGGGACAGGAGGTAGCCAAAAACATTCAGTACTTC. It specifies CASSGGQEVAKNIQYF.

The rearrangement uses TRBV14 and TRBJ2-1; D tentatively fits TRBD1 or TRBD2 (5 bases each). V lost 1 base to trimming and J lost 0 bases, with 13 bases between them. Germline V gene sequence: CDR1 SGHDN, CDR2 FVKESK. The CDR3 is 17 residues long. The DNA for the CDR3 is TGTGCCAGCAGCCAAGCGAGGGGAGCCAGCTCCTACAATGAGCAGTTCTTC. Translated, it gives CASSQARGASSYNEQFF.

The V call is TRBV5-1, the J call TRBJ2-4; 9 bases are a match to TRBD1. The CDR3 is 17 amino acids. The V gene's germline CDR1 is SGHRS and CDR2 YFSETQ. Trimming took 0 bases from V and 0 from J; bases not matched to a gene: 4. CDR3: CASSLGTDRGAKNIQYF. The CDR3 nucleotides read TGCGCCAGCAGCTTGGGAACGGACAGGGGAGCCAAAAACATTCAGTACTTC.

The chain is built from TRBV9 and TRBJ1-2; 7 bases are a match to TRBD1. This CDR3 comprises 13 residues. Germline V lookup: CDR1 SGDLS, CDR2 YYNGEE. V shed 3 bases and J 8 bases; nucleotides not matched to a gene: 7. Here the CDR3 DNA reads TGTGCCAGCAGCGCGGGGACAGTTACCGGCTACACCTTC. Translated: CASSAGTVTGYTF.

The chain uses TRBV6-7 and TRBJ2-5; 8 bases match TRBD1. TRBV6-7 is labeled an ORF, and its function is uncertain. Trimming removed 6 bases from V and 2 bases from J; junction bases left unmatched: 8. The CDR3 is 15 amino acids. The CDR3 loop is CASSNSWDRQETQYF. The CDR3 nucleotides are TGTGCCAGCAGCAACTCTTGGGACAGGCAAGAGACCCAGTACTTC.

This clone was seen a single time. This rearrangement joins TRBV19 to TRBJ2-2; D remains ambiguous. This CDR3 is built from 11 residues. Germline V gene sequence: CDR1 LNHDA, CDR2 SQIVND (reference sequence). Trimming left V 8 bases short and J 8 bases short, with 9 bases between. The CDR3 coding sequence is TGTGCCAGTGGCAGCTGGGGGGAGCTGTTTTTT. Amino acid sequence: CASGSWGELFF.

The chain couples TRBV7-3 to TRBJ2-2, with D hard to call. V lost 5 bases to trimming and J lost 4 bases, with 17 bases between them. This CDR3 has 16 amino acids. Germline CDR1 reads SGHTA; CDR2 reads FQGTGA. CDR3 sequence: CASSERGISSTGELFF. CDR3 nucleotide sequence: TGTGCCAGCAGCGAGCGAGGAATAAGTAGCACCGGGGAGCTGTTTTTT.

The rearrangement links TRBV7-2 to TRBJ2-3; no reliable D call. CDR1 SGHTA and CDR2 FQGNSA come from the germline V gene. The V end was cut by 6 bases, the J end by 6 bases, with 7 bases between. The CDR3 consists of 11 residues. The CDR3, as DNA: TGTGCCAGCAGGTCCGCCGATACGCAGTATTTT. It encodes CASRSADTQYF.

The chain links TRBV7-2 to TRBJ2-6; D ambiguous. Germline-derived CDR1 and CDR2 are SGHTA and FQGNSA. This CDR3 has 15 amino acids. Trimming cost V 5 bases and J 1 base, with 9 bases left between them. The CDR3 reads CASSPVSSGANVLTF. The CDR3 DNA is TGTGCCAGCAGCCCCGTTTCGTCTGGGGCCAACGTCCTGACTTTC.

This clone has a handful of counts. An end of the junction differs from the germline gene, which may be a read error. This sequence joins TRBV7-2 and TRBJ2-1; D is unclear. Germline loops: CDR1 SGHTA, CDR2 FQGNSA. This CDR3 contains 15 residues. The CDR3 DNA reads TGTGCCAGCAGCTTAGGTCTCCCAGGCTACAGTGAGCAGTTCTTC. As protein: CASSLGLPGYSEQFF.

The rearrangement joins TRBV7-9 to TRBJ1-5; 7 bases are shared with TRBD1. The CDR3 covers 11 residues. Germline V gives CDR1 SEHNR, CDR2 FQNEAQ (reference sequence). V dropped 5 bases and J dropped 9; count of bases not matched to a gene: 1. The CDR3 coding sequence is TGTGCCAGCAGCCCAGGGGGGCCCCAGCATTTT. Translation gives CASSPGGPQHF.

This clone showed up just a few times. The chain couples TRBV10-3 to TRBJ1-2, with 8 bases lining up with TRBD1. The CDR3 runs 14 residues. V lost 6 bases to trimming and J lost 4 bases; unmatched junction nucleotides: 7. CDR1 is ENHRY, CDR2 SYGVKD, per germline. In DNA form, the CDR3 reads TGTGCCATCAGCCTGACAGGGGAGGGCTATGGCTACACCTTC. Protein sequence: CAISLTGEGYGYTF.